This T cell receptor beta chain is drawn from a study of control samples from healthy donors and cancer patients. Trimming left V 6 bases short and J 7 bases short, with 21 bases between. The CDR3 length is 15 residues. Germline lookup yields CDR1 MGHDK and CDR2 SYGVNS. Sequencing used immunoSEQ multiplex PCR; TCRdb keeps in-frame clones, though not all of them. The data contain about 130,000 clones, 85% to 95% of them singletons. The chain couples TRBV25-1 to TRBJ1-1, with TRBD1 as a possible D gene (6 bases). Sequencing was carried out using PBMCs. This TCR derives from a man in his sixties with colorectal cancer. CDR3 DNA: TGTGCCAGCAGGCAAACAGGGTTTTCCTTTTTTGAAGCTTTCTTT. It codes for CASRQTGFSFFEAFF.